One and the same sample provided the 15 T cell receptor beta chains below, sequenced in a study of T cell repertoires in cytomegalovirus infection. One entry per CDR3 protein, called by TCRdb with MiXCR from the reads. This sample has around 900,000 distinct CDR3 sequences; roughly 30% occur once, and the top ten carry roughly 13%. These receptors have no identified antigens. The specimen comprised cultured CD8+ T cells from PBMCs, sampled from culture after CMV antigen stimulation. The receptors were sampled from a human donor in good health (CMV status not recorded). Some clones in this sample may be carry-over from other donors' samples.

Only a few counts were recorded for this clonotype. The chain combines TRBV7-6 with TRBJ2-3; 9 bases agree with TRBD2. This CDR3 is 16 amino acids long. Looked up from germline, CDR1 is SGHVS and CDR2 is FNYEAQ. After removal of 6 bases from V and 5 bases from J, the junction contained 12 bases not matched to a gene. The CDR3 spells CASSQEAGGRVDTQYF. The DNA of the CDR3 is TGTGCCAGCAGTCAAGAGGCGGGGGGGCGTGTAGATACGCAGTATTTT.

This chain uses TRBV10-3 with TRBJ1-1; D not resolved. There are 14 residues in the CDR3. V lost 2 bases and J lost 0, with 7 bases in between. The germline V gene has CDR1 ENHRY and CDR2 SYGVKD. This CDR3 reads CAISEGRMNTEAFF. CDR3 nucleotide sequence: TGTGCCATCAGTGAGGGACGGATGAACACTGAAGCTTTCTTT.

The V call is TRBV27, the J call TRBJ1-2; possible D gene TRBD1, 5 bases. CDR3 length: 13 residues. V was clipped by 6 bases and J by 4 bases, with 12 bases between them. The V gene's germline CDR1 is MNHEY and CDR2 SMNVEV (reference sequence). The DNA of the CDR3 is TGTGCCAGCAGCCCAGGGTGGGGCTATGGCTACACCTTC. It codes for CASSPGWGYGYTF.

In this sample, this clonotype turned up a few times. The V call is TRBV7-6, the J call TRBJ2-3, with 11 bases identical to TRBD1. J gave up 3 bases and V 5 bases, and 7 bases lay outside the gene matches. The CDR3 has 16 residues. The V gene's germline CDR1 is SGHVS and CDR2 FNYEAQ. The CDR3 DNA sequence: TGTGCCAGCAGCACAGGATGGGACAGGGGGACAGATACGCAGTATTTT. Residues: CASSTGWDRGTDTQYF.

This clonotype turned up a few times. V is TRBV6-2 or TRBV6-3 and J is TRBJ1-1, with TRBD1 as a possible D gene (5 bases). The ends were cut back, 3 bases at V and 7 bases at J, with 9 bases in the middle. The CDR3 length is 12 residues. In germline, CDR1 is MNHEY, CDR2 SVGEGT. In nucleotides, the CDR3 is TGTGCCAGCAGTTATAGGGGATTTGAAGCTTTCTTT. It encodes CASSYRGFEAFF.

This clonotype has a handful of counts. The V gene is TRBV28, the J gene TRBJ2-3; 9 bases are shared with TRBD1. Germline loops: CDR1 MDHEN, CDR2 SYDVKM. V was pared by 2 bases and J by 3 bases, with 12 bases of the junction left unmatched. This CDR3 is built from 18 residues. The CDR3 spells CASSLAGTGIVGTDTQYF. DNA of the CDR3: TGTGCCAGCAGTTTAGCCGGGACAGGGATAGTGGGGACAGATACGCAGTATTTT.

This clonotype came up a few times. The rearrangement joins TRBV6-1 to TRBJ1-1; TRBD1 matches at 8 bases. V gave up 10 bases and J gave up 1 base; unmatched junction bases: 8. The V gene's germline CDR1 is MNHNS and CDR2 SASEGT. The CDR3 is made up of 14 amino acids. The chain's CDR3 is CATGTGKANTEAFF. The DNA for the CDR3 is TGTGCCACCGGGACAGGCAAGGCGAACACTGAAGCTTTCTTT.

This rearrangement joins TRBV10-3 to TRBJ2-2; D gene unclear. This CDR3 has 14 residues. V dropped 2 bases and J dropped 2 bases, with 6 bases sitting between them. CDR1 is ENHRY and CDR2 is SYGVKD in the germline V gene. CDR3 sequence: CAISEHSNTGELFF. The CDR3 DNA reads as TGTGCCATCAGTGAGCACAGCAACACCGGGGAGCTGTTTTTT.

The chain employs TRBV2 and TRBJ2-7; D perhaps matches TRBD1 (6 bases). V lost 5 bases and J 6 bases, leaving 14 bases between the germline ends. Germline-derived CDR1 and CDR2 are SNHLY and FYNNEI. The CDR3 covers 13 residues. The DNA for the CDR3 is TGTGCCAGCAGTCTACCCACAGGGTTCGAGCAGTACGTC. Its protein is CASSLPTGFEQYV.

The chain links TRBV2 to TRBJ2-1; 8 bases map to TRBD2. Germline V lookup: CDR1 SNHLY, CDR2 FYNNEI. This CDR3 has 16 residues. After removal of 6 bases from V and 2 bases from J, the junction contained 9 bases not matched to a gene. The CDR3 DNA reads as TGTGCCAGCAGCGAAAGTGCGGGGGGAACCTACAATGAGCAGTTCTTC. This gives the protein CASSESAGGTYNEQFF.

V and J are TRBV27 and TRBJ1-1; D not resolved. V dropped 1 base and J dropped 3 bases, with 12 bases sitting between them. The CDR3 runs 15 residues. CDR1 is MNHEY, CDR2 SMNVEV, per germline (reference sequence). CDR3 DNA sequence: TGTGCCAGCAGTTTATATTCTCCATCGGACACTGAAGCTTTCTTT. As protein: CASSLYSPSDTEAFF.

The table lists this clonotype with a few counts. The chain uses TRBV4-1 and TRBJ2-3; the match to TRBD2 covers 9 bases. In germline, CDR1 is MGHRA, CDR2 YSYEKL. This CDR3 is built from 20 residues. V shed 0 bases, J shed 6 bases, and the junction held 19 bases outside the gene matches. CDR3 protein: CASSQDDYPAGGTPGDTQYF. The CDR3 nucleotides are TGCGCCAGCAGCCAAGATGACTACCCAGCGGGGGGCACGCCCGGGGATACGCAGTATTTT.

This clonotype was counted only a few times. The CDR3 spells CASSYYREGTEAFF. The CDR3 nucleotides are TGTGCCAGCAGCTATTACAGGGAGGGCACTGAAGCTTTCTTT. This sequence joins TRBV7-6 and TRBJ1-1; tentatively, D is TRBD1 (6 bases). V shed 4 bases and J shed 4 bases, with 13 bases lying between them. CDR1 and CDR2 from the germline V gene are SGHVS and FNYEAQ. This CDR3 is 14 amino acids long.

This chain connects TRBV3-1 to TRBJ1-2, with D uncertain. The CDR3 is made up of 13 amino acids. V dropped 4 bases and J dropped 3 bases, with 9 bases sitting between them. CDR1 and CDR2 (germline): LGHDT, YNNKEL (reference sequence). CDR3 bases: TGTGCCAGCAGCCCCAGGTTATACTATGGCTACACCTTC. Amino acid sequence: CASSPRLYYGYTF.

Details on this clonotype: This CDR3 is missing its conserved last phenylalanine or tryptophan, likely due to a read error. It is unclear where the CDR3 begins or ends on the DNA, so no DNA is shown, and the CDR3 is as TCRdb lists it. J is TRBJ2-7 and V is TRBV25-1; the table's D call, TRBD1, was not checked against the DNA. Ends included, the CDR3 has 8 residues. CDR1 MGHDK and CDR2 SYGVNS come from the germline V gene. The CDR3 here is CASILPHG.